This TCR beta chain was sequenced in a study of a mutant IDH1 vaccine in newly diagnosed glioma. Study in general: Scheduled for weeks 1, 3, 5, 7, 11, 15, 19 and 23, eight vaccinations were given to patients. The first vaccination came 4-6 weeks after radiotherapy alone, or with temozolomide cycles. Sex among treated patients split about 62% male, roughly 38% female; mean age was roughly 40 years.

The CDR3 sequence is 14 residues long. V gave up 0 bases and J gave up 5 bases, with 10 bases separating them. Germline loops: CDR1 SGHNT, CDR2 YENEEA. For this clone: Its antigen is not identified.

The time point here: week 5, during vaccination. Each dose of the vaccine consisted of 300 ug of mutant IDH1 20-mer peptide, with topical imiquimod. The method was immunoSEQ multiplex PCR; TCRdb's version includes in-frame clones alone and lacks a portion of them. This table has tens of thousands of clones, roughly 81% appearing once. Specimen: PBMCs, collected from a glioma patient whose treatment included an IDH1 peptide vaccine. The rearrangement joins TRBV11-3 to TRBJ2-5, with a possible D match to TRBD2 (5 bases). This clonotype originated in a man in his forties or fifties with glioma. CDR3 loop: CASSLDLPGETQYF. CDR3 in DNA: TGTGCCAGCAGCTTAGATCTCCCGGGGGAGACCCAGTACTTC.